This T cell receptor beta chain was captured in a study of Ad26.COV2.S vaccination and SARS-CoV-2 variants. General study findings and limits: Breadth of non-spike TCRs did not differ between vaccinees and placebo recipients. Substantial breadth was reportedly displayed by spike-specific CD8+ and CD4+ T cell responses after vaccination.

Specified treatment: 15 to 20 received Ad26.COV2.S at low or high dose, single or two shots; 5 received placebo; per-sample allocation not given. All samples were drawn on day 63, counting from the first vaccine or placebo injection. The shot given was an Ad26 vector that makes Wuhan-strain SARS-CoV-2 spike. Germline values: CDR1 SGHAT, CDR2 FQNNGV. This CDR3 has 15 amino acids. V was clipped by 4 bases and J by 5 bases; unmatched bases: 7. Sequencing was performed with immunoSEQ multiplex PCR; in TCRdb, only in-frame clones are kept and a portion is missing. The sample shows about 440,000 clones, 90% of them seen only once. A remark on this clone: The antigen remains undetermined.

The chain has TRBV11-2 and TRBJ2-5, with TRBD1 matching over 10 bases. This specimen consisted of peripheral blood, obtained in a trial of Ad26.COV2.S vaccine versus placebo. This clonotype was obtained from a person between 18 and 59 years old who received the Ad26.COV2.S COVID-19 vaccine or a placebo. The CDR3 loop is CASSSRDRGWETQYF. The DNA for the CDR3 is TGTGCCAGCAGCTCCCGGGACAGGGGATGGGAGACCCAGTACTTC.